The 29 T cell receptor beta chains presented below share a single source sample, sequenced in a study of blood T cells in healthy people across ages (dated by TCRdb to the mid-2010s). The library was prepared using 5' RACE. Sequencing instrument: Illumina HiSeq 2500. A second about 7 to 11 cycle PCR used a sample-barcoded 5' primer and a J-beta primer mix. TCRdb applied fastp at Q25 and MiXCR to the public reads, then kept only in-frame beta chains. Identical CDR3 proteins give one entry, which carries the most common genes and DNA. In all, the sample holds about 1.1 million distinct CDR3 sequences, and 35% to 45% of those were seen once. In total, the top ten clones hold about an eighth of the sample. The sample consisted of blood. The receptors shown here come from a man aged 18 to 30 in good health.

The rearrangement joins TRBV24-1 to TRBJ2-3, with a possible D match to TRBD2 (5 bases). CDR1 is KGHDR and CDR2 is SFDVKD in the germline V gene. V was trimmed by 5 bases and J by 4 bases, leaving 12 bases between them. The CDR3 has 14 amino acids. CDR3 nucleotide sequence: TGTGCCACCAGTGGGACTCCGGGCCCAGATACGCAGTATTTT. Translated, it gives CATSGTPGPDTQYF.

V gene TRBV20-1 combines with J gene TRBJ1-2; 7 bases map to TRBD1. The CDR3 is 14 residues long. V trimming: 6 bases; J trimming: 5 bases; junction bases outside the gene matches: 12. Germline V gene lookup returns CDR1 DFQATT and CDR2 SNEGSKA (reference sequence). The DNA of the CDR3 is TGCAGTGCCACGACGACAGGGATCGGTTATGGCTACACCTTC. It is translated as CSATTTGIGYGYTF.

V usage is TRBV20-1 and J usage is TRBJ2-3; 14 bases match TRBD2. V was clipped by 5 bases and J by 4 bases; unmatched bases: 11. In germline, CDR1 is DFQATT, CDR2 SNEGSKA (reference sequence). This CDR3 region has 17 residues. CDR3 sequence: CSAPRGTSGRFPDTQYF. CDR3 sequence (DNA): TGCAGTGCTCCCCGGGGGACTAGCGGGAGATTCCCAGATACGCAGTATTTT.

The rearrangement joins TRBV3-1 to TRBJ1-4; D is unresolved. Germline values: CDR1 LGHDT, CDR2 YNNKEL (reference sequence). This CDR3 region has 12 residues. V was shortened by 3 bases and J by 6 bases, with 5 bases between the two germline ends. The CDR3 sequence: CASSHVYEKLFF. CDR3 nucleotides: TGTGCCAGCAGCCACGTTTATGAAAAACTGTTTTTT. The variable domain in full, with the rest retrieved from reference TRBV3-1 and TRBJ1-4, is DTAVSQTPKYLVTQMGNDKSIKCEQNLGHDTMYWYKQDSKKFLKIMFSYNNKELIINETVPNRFSPKSPDKAHLNLHINSLELGDSAVYFCASSHVYEKLFFGSGTQLSVL.

This sequence joins TRBV6-5 and TRBJ2-1; D gene uncertain. Trimming removed 0 bases at V and 0 bases at J, with 12 bases between. CDR1 and CDR2 (germline): MNHEY, SVGAGI. The CDR3 is 17 amino acids. As DNA, the CDR3 is TGTGCCAGCAGTTACTCCCCGAACAGAAACTCCTACAATGAGCAGTTCTTC. Amino acids: CASSYSPNRNSYNEQFF.

The chain recombines TRBV10-3 with TRBJ1-6; no firm D call. Looked up from germline, CDR1 is ENHRY and CDR2 is SYGVKD. The length of the CDR3 is 17 residues. V dropped 0 bases and J dropped 0 bases, with 9 bases sitting between them. The CDR3 region is CAISESPSSSYNSPLHF. CDR3 nucleotides: TGTGCCATCAGTGAGTCGCCGTCGAGCTCCTATAATTCACCCCTCCACTTT.

This clonotype was picked up one time. A much larger clone lies one base from this, so it may be a read error. The chain links TRBV29-1 to TRBJ1-2, with D perhaps matching TRBD1 (5 bases). CDR1 SQVTM and CDR2 ANQGSEA come from the germline V gene. The CDR3 is made up of 13 amino acids. V shed 6 bases and J shed 4 bases, with 15 bases lying between them. CDR3: CSVGDGSFYGYTF. In DNA, the CDR3 is TGCAGCGTCGGGGACGGCTCCTTCTATGGCTACACCTTC.

The chain recombines TRBV9 with TRBJ2-3, with D possibly TRBD2 on 6 matching bases. This CDR3 spans 16 amino acids. The V gene lost 3 bases and the J gene lost 0 bases, with 14 bases spanning the gap. From germline, CDR1 is SGDLS and CDR2 YYNGEE. Written as DNA, the CDR3 is TGTGCCAGCAGCGCCCCGGACGGGGGAAGCACAGATACGCAGTATTTT. The encoded protein is CASSAPDGGSTDTQYF.

This clonotype was detected a few times. The gene calls are TRBV5-5 and TRBJ1-1; no definite D call. V lost 1 base, J lost 3 bases, and 7 bases lay in between. Germline CDR1 SGHKS, CDR2 YYEKEE (reference sequence). CDR3 length equals 13 residues. The DNA of the CDR3 is TGTGCCAGCAGCTTGCGGTCCGACACTGAAGCTTTCTTT. Protein: CASSLRSDTEAFF.

The chain combines TRBV25-1 with TRBJ1-6; D may be TRBD1 (6 bases). CDR1 MGHDK and CDR2 SYGVNS come from the germline V gene. The CDR3 runs to 15 residues. With 1 base removed from V and 6 bases from J, the gap between germline ends came to 10 bases. DNA of the CDR3: TGTGCCAGCAGTGAATCCGCACAGGGTAATTCACCCCTCCACTTT. Translated, it gives CASSESAQGNSPLHF.

The chain joins TRBV7-2 to TRBJ2-5; 7 bases fit TRBD2. V trimming: 3 bases; J trimming: 2 bases; junction bases outside the gene matches: 6. The CDR3 is 15 amino acids. Germline V gene sequence: CDR1 SGHTA, CDR2 FQGNSA. For the CDR3, the DNA is TGTGCCAGCAGCTTTGGCGGGGGTCATCAAGAGACCCAGTACTTC. It specifies CASSFGGGHQETQYF. The variable domain in full, completed from reference TRBV7-2 and TRBJ2-5, reads GAGVSQSPSNKVTEKGKDVELRCDPISGHTALYWYRQSLGQGLEFLIYFQGNSAPDKSGLPSDRFSAERTGGSVSTLTIQRTQQEDSAVYLCASSFGGGHQETQYFGPGTRLLVL.

This chain joins TRBV5-5 and TRBJ2-1, with D tentatively TRBD1 or TRBD2 (6 bases each). Trimming shortened V by 3 bases and J by 13 bases, and 17 bases separated the two germline ends. The CDR3 consists of 13 residues. From germline, CDR1 is SGHKS and CDR2 YYEKEE (reference sequence). CDR3 loop: CASSSAGEETQFF. CDR3 sequence (DNA): TGTGCCAGCAGCTCGGCAGGGGAGGAGACCCAGTTCTTC.

As DNA, the CDR3 is TGTGCCAGCAGCAAGGCCGCTCCCCGCGGACACCGTAATGAAAAACTGTTTTTT. This codes for CASSKAAPRGHRNEKLFF. The rearrangement joins TRBV21-1 to TRBJ1-4; TRBD1, the D gene given by the table, was not confirmed from the DNA. TRBV21-1 is marked as a pseudogene. The CDR3 is made up of 18 amino acids.

In this sample, this clonotype turned up many times. The chain has TRBV6-4 and TRBJ1-2; D gene uncertain. Per the germline V gene, CDR1 is MRHNA and CDR2 is SNTAGT. The CDR3 has 14 amino acids. V was shortened by 2 bases and J by 8 bases, with 15 bases between the two germline ends. The CDR3 sequence: CASSDTSLQKGYTF. CDR3 in DNA: TGTGCCAGCAGTGACACCTCTCTACAGAAGGGCTACACCTTC.

This chain links TRBV20-1 with TRBJ2-1; D ambiguous. The CDR3 spans 17 residues. Germline CDR1 reads DFQATT; CDR2 reads SNEGSKA (reference sequence). Trimming took off 0 bases at V and 0 bases at J, with 15 bases between the two ends. CDR3 in DNA: TGCAGTGCTAGAGAAGCTCACCCGACCAGCTCCTACAATGAGCAGTTCTTC. Translation gives CSAREAHPTSSYNEQFF.

The chain employs TRBV3-1 and TRBJ2-3, with D uncertain. Germline values: CDR1 LGHDT, CDR2 YNNKEL (reference sequence). This CDR3 has 15 residues. Trimming cost V 3 bases and J 1 base, with 11 bases left between them. In nucleotides, the CDR3 is TGTGCCAGCAGCCATCGCCAGGCGCGCACAGATACGCAGTATTTT. Translating it yields CASSHRQARTDTQYF.

This clonotype was picked up a small number of times. The chain combines TRBV12-3 or TRBV12-4 with TRBJ2-3; tentatively, D is TRBD2 (6 bases). V lost 5 bases and J 2 bases, leaving 26 bases between the germline ends. The CDR3 consists of 19 residues. As DNA, the CDR3 is TGTGCCAGCAGTCGCCTTCCCTTTGAGCGGGCACCCTCCACAGATACGCAGTATTTT. Translation: CASSRLPFERAPSTDTQYF.

J is TRBJ2-2 and V is TRBV7-9; 13 bases line up with TRBD2. V shed 2 bases and J 8 bases; nucleotides not matched to a gene: 11. Germline V gene lookup returns CDR1 SEHNR and CDR2 FQNEAQ (reference sequence). The CDR3 contains 18 residues. Here the CDR3 reads CASSLPFRLAGGQGELFF. The DNA for the CDR3 is TGTGCCAGCAGCTTACCTTTTCGACTAGCGGGGGGCCAAGGGGAGCTGTTTTTT.

This clonotype showed up just a few times. This chain connects TRBV3-1 to TRBJ1-4; TRBD1 is a possible D gene (5 bases). The CDR3 spans 15 residues. Germline-derived CDR1 and CDR2 are LGHDT and YNNKEL (reference sequence). V was trimmed by 2 bases and J by 6 bases, leaving 13 bases between them. The chain's CDR3 is CASSQRQGGYEKLFF. The CDR3 DNA is TGTGCCAGCAGCCAACGGCAGGGCGGTTATGAAAAACTGTTTTTT. Full variable domain (missing parts from reference TRBV3-1 and TRBJ1-4): DTAVSQTPKYLVTQMGNDKSIKCEQNLGHDTMYWYKQDSKKFLKIMFSYNNKELIINETVPNRFSPKSPDKAHLNLHINSLELGDSAVYFCASSQRQGGYEKLFFGSGTQLSVL.

This clonotype was counted between two and nine times. The chain employs TRBV6-1 and TRBJ2-1; the match to TRBD2 covers 11 bases. The germline CDR1 and CDR2 sequences are MNHNS and SASEGT. The junction had 11 bases not matched to a gene; V was cut back by 7 bases and J by 0 bases. This CDR3 is 18 amino acids long. The CDR3 protein is CASTATSGGPSSYNEQFF. CDR3 bases: TGTGCCAGCACCGCTACTAGCGGGGGACCGAGCTCCTACAATGAGCAGTTCTTC.

This clonotype showed up many times. J is TRBJ2-7 and V is TRBV29-1; D may match TRBD1 or TRBD2 (5 bases each). The CDR3 length is 11 residues. The germline V and J ends were trimmed by 7 bases and 3 bases, with 10 bases remaining between them. Germline assignment: CDR1 SQVTM and CDR2 ANQGSEA. The CDR3 here is CSGGTDYEQYF. The CDR3 DNA sequence: TGCAGCGGAGGGACGGACTACGAGCAGTACTTC.

This clonotype was seen only a few times. The V gene is TRBV7-9, the J gene TRBJ2-5, with 9 bases aligning to TRBD1. The last part of the DNA fits TRBJ2-7 better; the J call may be wrong. CDR1 is SEHNR and CDR2 is FQNEAQ in the germline V gene (reference sequence). The length of the CDR3 is 17 residues. In DNA, the CDR3 is TGTGCCAGCAGCTTAGTCGTCTGGGGACAGGGCACCTACGAGCAGTACTTC. It encodes CASSLVVWGQGTYEQYF.

DNA for the CDR3: TGTGCCAGCAGCTTAGGACCGCCGGACACTGAAGCTTTCTTT. This codes for CASSLGPPDTEAFF. The genes are TRBV13 and TRBJ1-1; D call uncertain. The length of the CDR3 is 14 residues. V was shortened by 0 bases and J by 3 bases, with 8 bases between the two germline ends. Germline CDR1 and CDR2: PRHDT and FYEKMQ (reference sequence).

This clonotype was seen a few times. The chain links TRBV6-2 or TRBV6-3 to TRBJ1-6; TRBD1 aligns across 7 bases. The trim removed 4 bases at V and 6 bases at J, leaving 6 bases unmatched. The CDR3 length is 15 residues. Germline V gives CDR1 MNHEY, CDR2 SVGEGT. CDR3 amino acids: CASSLRGQANSPLHF. The CDR3 DNA follows: TGTGCCAGCAGTTTGCGAGGACAGGCTAATTCACCCCTCCACTTT.

This clonotype has at least ten counts. V gene TRBV29-1 combines with J gene TRBJ2-1; 9 nucleotides agree with TRBD1. Germline CDR1 is SQVTM and CDR2 is ANQGSEA. This CDR3 contains 13 residues. Unmatched junction bases numbered 9, after V lost 8 bases and J lost 7 bases. The CDR3 loop is CSSVMTGGNEQFF. The CDR3 DNA reads TGCAGCTCCGTGATGACAGGGGGGAATGAGCAGTTCTTC.

This chain links TRBV6-5 with TRBJ2-1, with a weak D call TRBD1 (5 bases). The V and J ends lost 7 bases and 4 bases respectively, with 17 bases between them. The CDR3 extends over 15 amino acids. Germline-derived CDR1 and CDR2 are MNHEY and SVGAGI. The CDR3 is CASKKGPALYNEQFF. The DNA of the CDR3 is TGTGCCAGCAAAAAGGGGCCAGCTCTATACAATGAGCAGTTCTTC.

This clonotype came up a few times. This sequence joins TRBV28 and TRBJ2-5, with TRBD1 matching over 7 bases. Trimming at V came to 7 bases and at J to 1 base, leaving 6 bases not matched to a gene. Germline CDR1 MDHEN, CDR2 SYDVKM. CDR3 size: 14 residues. The CDR3 sequence: CASNTQGIQETQYF. The CDR3 coding sequence is TGTGCCAGCAACACACAGGGGATCCAAGAGACCCAGTACTTC.

This clonotype was observed a few times. This chain links TRBV29-1 with TRBJ1-1; 7 nucleotides match TRBD1. J was trimmed by 4 bases and V by 5 bases; bases with no gene match: 7. Germline V gives CDR1 SQVTM, CDR2 ANQGSEA. The CDR3 is made up of 13 amino acids. This CDR3 is CSVSDRKVTEAFF. The CDR3 DNA sequence: TGCAGCGTTTCGGACAGGAAGGTCACTGAAGCTTTCTTT. Combining the CDR3 with reference TRBV29-1 and TRBJ1-1 gives the whole variable domain SAVISQKPSRDICQRGTSLTIQCQVDSQVTMMFWYRQQPGQSLTLIATANQGSEATYESGFVIDKFPISRPNLTFSTLTVSNMSPEDSSIYLCSVSDRKVTEAFFGQGTRLTVV.

This clonotype was detected only a few times. This chain joins TRBV27 and TRBJ2-3; D is uncertain. This CDR3 has 12 amino acids. From germline, CDR1 is MNHEY and CDR2 SMNVEV (reference sequence). Trimming pared 5 bases from V and 6 bases from J, leaving 9 bases between. DNA of the CDR3: TGTGCCAGCAGTCACCCTCCGGATACGCAGTATTTT. Translated: CASSHPPDTQYF.